The source of this T cell receptor (beta chain) is a study of shared T cell receptors in the human thymus (dated by TCRdb to the early 2020s). In terms of the full investigation: The study examined how self-reactive, shared T-cell receptor alpha chains are generated in the human thymus.

From its cysteine to its phenylalanine, the CDR3 spans 14 amino acids. This entry keeps only the CDR3 DNA: 42 bases, framed from base 1. About this clone: Its antigen target is currently unknown. There are no base qualities to consult, and no much larger clone falls within one base.

Library construction relied on the immunoSEQ multiplex PCR assay. In its TCRdb copy, this immuneACCESS table keeps in-frame sequences only and misses some clones. Where compared with another copy, unresolved V genes explain less than half of these, and the others have no known cause. For this sample the table gives about 380,000 clones, of which about 95% were detected only once. Approximately 0.02% of the sample is taken by the ten largest. Sequenced sample: thymocytes. The source is a human donor. The chain was built from TRBV21-1 and TRBJ1-1; TRBD1 was called by the table and not checked on the DNA. TRBV21-1 is described as a pseudogene. The DNA sequence is as follows: TGTGCCAGCAGCAAAAGACAGATGAACACTGAAGCTTTCTTT. It is translated as CASSKRQMNTEAFF.